One sample yielded the 11 T cell receptor beta chains listed below, sequenced in a study of T-cell memory formation after mild COVID-19. TCRdb itself ran the 5' RACE reads through MiXCR, one entry per CDR3 protein. The sample lists 400,000 to 500,000 distinct CDR3 sequences; 18% were seen once. Sequenced material: PBMCs or a T cell subset sorted from them (not recorded which). The receptors come from a man aged 18 to 29 who had mild COVID-19 (a few samples of this study predate the infection). Cell type and time point are not known.

Ten or more counts support this clonotype. V gene TRBV5-1 combines with J gene TRBJ2-1, with D possibly being TRBD2 (5 bases). Trimming removed 5 bases from V and 9 bases from J, with 9 bases in between. Germline V gene data show CDR1 as SGHRS and CDR2 as YFSETQ. This CDR3 is built from 11 residues. CDR3 bases: TGCGCCAGCAGGGGAGAGGGTGAGCAGTTCTTC. It encodes CASRGEGEQFF.

This clonotype occurred many times. The chain combines TRBV5-1 with TRBJ1-4; no reliable D call. The CDR3 extends over 16 amino acids. Germline lookup yields CDR1 SGHRS and CDR2 YFSETQ. The V end was cut by 0 bases, the J end by 3 bases, with 12 bases between. CDR3: CASSLVPVDSNEKLFF. CDR3 bases: TGCGCCAGCAGCTTGGTTCCGGTTGACTCTAATGAAAAACTGTTTTTT.

This clonotype was counted a few times. The rearrangement links TRBV24-1 to TRBJ2-3, with D possibly being TRBD1 (6 bases). Per germline, CDR1 KGHDR and CDR2 SFDVKD. The CDR3 is 15 amino acids. The V and J ends lost 2 bases and 4 bases respectively, with 12 bases between them. CDR3 sequence: CATSDYQGKPDTQYF. DNA for the CDR3: TGTGCCACCAGTGATTACCAGGGGAAACCAGATACGCAGTATTTT.

The chain couples TRBV4-2 to TRBJ2-1; D gene uncertain. Germline CDR1 reads LGHNA; CDR2 reads YNFKEQ. Deletions cut 4 bases from V and 0 bases from J, with 7 bases between. CDR3 length: 14 amino acids. The CDR3 nucleotides read TGTGCCAGCAGCCCTCTAGGCTCCTACAATGAGCAGTTCTTC. This gives the protein CASSPLGSYNEQFF.

The rearrangement joins TRBV20-1 to TRBJ2-7; D is perhaps TRBD2 (5 bases). V lost 5 bases and J lost 3, with 17 bases in between. The germline V gene encodes CDR1 DFQATT and CDR2 SNEGSKA (reference sequence). The CDR3 spans 14 residues. CDR3 loop: CSALGLSQDYEQYV. The DNA of the CDR3 is TGCAGTGCTCTAGGACTCTCTCAGGACTACGAGCAGTACGTC.

This chain joins TRBV2 and TRBJ2-7; D gene unclear. V was shortened by 6 bases and J by 0 bases, with 12 bases between the two germline ends. Per germline, CDR1 SNHLY and CDR2 FYNNEI. This CDR3 spans 14 amino acids. CDR3 loop: CASREQSHSYEQYV. CDR3 DNA: TGTGCCAGCAGGGAACAGTCTCACTCCTACGAGCAGTACGTC.

The chain is built from TRBV30 and TRBJ2-7; D unclear. V was trimmed by 0 bases and J by 4 bases, leaving 13 bases between them. Germline V gene data show CDR1 as GTSNPN and CDR2 as SVGIG (reference sequence). The CDR3 has 14 residues. CDR3 nucleotides: TGTGCCTGGAGTGTACGTGGCAGAAGATACGAGCAGTACTTC. Translating gives CAWSVRGRRYEQYF.

CDR3: CASSAALAGGIKNIQYF. The CDR3 coding sequence is TGTGCCAGCAGTGCCGCACTAGCGGGGGGCATTAAAAACATTCAGTACTTC. The gene calls are TRBV6-1 and TRBJ2-4; 12 nucleotides align to TRBD2. The CDR3 is made up of 17 amino acids. The ends lost 4 bases at V and 4 bases at J; junction bases unmatched: 8. In germline, CDR1 is MNHNS, CDR2 SASEGT.

DNA for the CDR3: TGTGCCAGCTCCCTGGGGCTTGCCTATTCACCCCTCCACTTT. The encoded protein is CASSLGLAYSPLHF. The V call is TRBV18, the J call TRBJ1-6; possible D gene TRBD1, 5 bases. The CDR3 runs to 14 residues. Germline CDR1 and CDR2: KGHSH and LQKENI. The ends were cut back, 6 bases at V and 8 bases at J, with 14 bases in the middle. Variable domain in full (rest from reference TRBV18 and TRBJ1-6): NAGVMQNPRHLVRRRGQEARLRCSPMKGHSHVYWYRQLPEEGLKFMVYLQKENIIDESGMPKERFSAEFPKEGPSILRIQQVVRGDSAAYFCASSLGLAYSPLHFGNGTRLTVT.

This clonotype was recorded many times. The chain combines TRBV20-1 with TRBJ1-5; D is undetermined. From germline, CDR1 is DFQATT and CDR2 SNEGSKA (reference sequence). The V gene lost 0 bases and the J gene lost 6 bases, with 6 bases spanning the gap. The CDR3 sequence is 12 residues long. The CDR3 reads CSAREYGQPQHF. The CDR3 region has the DNA TGCAGTGCTAGAGAATATGGTCAGCCCCAGCATTTT.

This clonotype was recorded many times. The chain employs TRBV7-3 and TRBJ2-1; 9 bases line up with TRBD1. The CDR3 is made up of 13 amino acids. The germline CDR1 and CDR2 sequences are SGHTA and FQGTGA. V was clipped by 5 bases and J by 5 bases; unmatched bases: 1. The CDR3 DNA is TGTGCCAGCAGCCGGACAGGGGACAATGAGCAGTTCTTC. Residues: CASSRTGDNEQFF.